Shown below are 24 T cell receptor beta chains from a single sample sequenced in a study of blood T cell repertoires in COVID-19. Assay used: immunoSEQ multiplex PCR; TCRdb lists only in-frame clones, some missing. Among approximately 290,000 clones, approximately 86% were seen once, and the ten largest hold 2% to 3%. Sequences were obtained from peripheral blood. Receptors originate from a man aged 18 to 30 with active or convalescent COVID-19.

This clone was seen a single time. The V call is TRBV6-5, the J call TRBJ1-6, with D tentatively TRBD1 (5 bases). Looked up from germline, CDR1 is MNHEY and CDR2 is SVGAGI. The CDR3 has 14 amino acids. Between the trimmed V and J ends, which lost 7 bases and 6 bases, there was a span of 13 bases. The CDR3 bases are TGTGCCAGCACTCCCTGGGGCAGTAATTCACCCCTCCACTTT. Amino acid sequence: CASTPWGSNSPLHF.

The J gene is TRBJ2-7, the V gene TRBV5-6; D might be TRBD1 (5 bases). From germline, CDR1 is SGHDT and CDR2 YYEEEE. The CDR3 extends over 15 amino acids. V gave up 0 bases and J gave up 7 bases, with 17 bases separating them. CDR3 sequence (DNA): TGTGCCAGCAGCTTGGGGGCAGGGCTGGGCTGGGAGCAGTACTTC. This encodes CASSLGAGLGWEQYF.

V is TRBV5-1 and J is TRBJ2-7; 9 nucleotides match TRBD2. The CDR3 loop spans 15 amino acids. The germline V gene has CDR1 SGHRS and CDR2 YFSETQ. The V segment lost 0 bases and the J segment 1 base; nucleotides outside the gene matches: 2. CDR3 DNA sequence: TGCGCCAGCAGCTTGGGGACTAGCGATTCCTACGAGCAGTACTTC. Translating it yields CASSLGTSDSYEQYF.

This clone appeared once. The gene calls are TRBV18 and TRBJ1-3; 8 bases line up with TRBD1. The CDR3 is made up of 16 amino acids. J was trimmed by 0 bases and V by 4 bases; bases with no gene match: 5. CDR1 is KGHSH, CDR2 LQKENI, per germline. CDR3 region: CASSQEQGASGNTIYF. As DNA, the CDR3 is TGTGCCAGCTCACAGGAGCAGGGGGCCTCTGGAAACACCATATATTTT.

A note on this clone: Other DNA sequences in the same sample also yield this CDR3. The rearrangement links TRBV6-5 to TRBJ1-2; no reliable D call. Trimming took 0 bases from V and 8 from J, leaving 10 bases between them. CDR3 length: 13 amino acids. CDR1 and CDR2 (germline): MNHEY, SVGAGI. The CDR3 nucleotides are TGTGCCAGCAGTTACTCGACGGGCGGGGGCTACACCTTC. This translates into CASSYSTGGGYTF.

V and J are TRBV28 and TRBJ1-3, with D perhaps matching TRBD1 (6 bases). Germline V gene sequence: CDR1 MDHEN, CDR2 SYDVKM. This CDR3 is built from 16 residues. V was pared by 4 bases and J by 0 bases, with 13 bases between. CDR3 protein: CASSSPGQLSGNTIYF. As DNA, the CDR3 is TGTGCCAGCAGTTCCCCGGGACAACTCTCTGGAAACACCATATATTTT. Drawing the rest from reference TRBV28 and TRBJ1-3, the complete variable domain is DVKVTQSSRYLVKRTGEKVFLECVQDMDHENMFWYRQDPGLGLRLIYFSYDVKMKEKGDIPEGYSVSREKKERFSLILESASTNQTSMYLCASSSPGQLSGNTIYFGEGSWLTVV.

The genes are TRBV6-1 and TRBJ1-2; D is undetermined. The CDR3 runs to 14 residues. CDR1 MNHNS and CDR2 SASEGT come from the germline V gene. Trimming took 1 base from V and 8 from J, leaving 14 bases between them. The CDR3 bases are TGTGCCAGCAGTGAAGGGTGGGAAACGGGAGGCTACACCTTC. This codes for CASSEGWETGGYTF.

The chain recombines TRBV29-1 with TRBJ2-7; 11 bases are shared with TRBD2. The CDR3 runs to 13 residues. Germline lookup yields CDR1 SQVTM and CDR2 ANQGSEA. V trimming: 7 bases; J trimming: 7 bases; junction bases outside the gene matches: 9. CDR3 DNA: TGCAGCGCCGCTAGCGGGGGGACTAGGGAGCAGTACTTC. Residues: CSAASGGTREQYF.

The V gene is TRBV4-3, the J gene TRBJ1-2; perhaps TRBD1 as D (5 bases). This CDR3 has 16 amino acids. Trimming stripped 0 bases from V and 5 bases from J, with 16 bases between. Germline V lookup: CDR1 LGHNA, CDR2 YSLEER. CDR3 region: CASSQDYTRGGYGYTF. The DNA of the CDR3 is TGCGCCAGCAGCCAAGATTACACTCGGGGGGGGTATGGCTACACCTTC.

The chain is built from TRBV4-3 and TRBJ2-7; 8 nucleotides match TRBD2. CDR1 and CDR2 from the germline V gene are LGHNA and YSLEER. V shed 5 bases, J shed 4 bases, and the junction held 7 bases outside the gene matches. The CDR3 is made up of 14 amino acids. The CDR3 DNA reads as TGCGCCAGCAGCTACGGGCGGGGGGTATACGAGCAGTACTTC. It specifies CASSYGRGVYEQYF.

The chain employs TRBV11-2 and TRBJ1-1; 9 bases align to TRBD1. Unmatched junction bases numbered 11, after V lost 1 base and J lost 2 bases. The CDR3 loop spans 18 amino acids. Germline-derived CDR1 and CDR2 are SGHAT and FQNNGV. The CDR3 region is CASSLVGTGRLVNTEAFF. For the CDR3, the DNA is TGTGCCAGCAGCTTAGTAGGGACAGGGCGCTTGGTTAACACTGAAGCTTTCTTT.

The chain joins TRBV11-2 to TRBJ2-1, with TRBD1 identical over 8 bases. Germline CDR1 and CDR2: SGHAT and FQNNGV. J gave up 9 bases and V 7 bases, and 14 bases lay outside the gene matches. The CDR3 runs 15 residues. The CDR3 here is CASILTTGVRGEQFF. The DNA of the CDR3 is TGTGCCAGCATCCTCACGACAGGGGTTAGAGGTGAGCAGTTCTTC. Combining the CDR3 with reference TRBV11-2 and TRBJ2-1 gives the whole variable domain EAGVAQSPRYKIIEKRQSVAFWCNPISGHATLYWYQQILGQGPKLLIQFQNNGVVDDSQLPKDRFSAERLKGVDSTLKIQPAKLEDSAVYLCASILTTGVRGEQFFGPGTRLTVL.

V gene TRBV27 combines with J gene TRBJ1-2; D possibly corresponds to TRBD1 (5 bases). The ends were cut back, 2 bases at V and 8 bases at J, with 15 bases in the middle. Germline loops: CDR1 MNHEY, CDR2 SMNVEV (reference sequence). CDR3 length: 14 amino acids. CDR3 sequence (DNA): TGTGCCAGCAGTTTAGTCCCTCGGGGGGGAGGCTACACCTTC. Translation gives CASSLVPRGGGYTF.

This chain connects TRBV9 to TRBJ1-6; a possible D gene is TRBD1 (6 bases). Between the trimmed V and J ends, which lost 0 bases and 10 bases, there was a span of 11 bases. The CDR3 sequence is 14 residues long. Germline V gene lookup returns CDR1 SGDLS and CDR2 YYNGEE. In DNA, the CDR3 is TGTGCCAGCAGCGTAGGGGGGCCTCGATCACCCCTCCACTTT. Protein product: CASSVGGPRSPLHF.

This clone was observed a handful of times. This rearrangement joins TRBV18 to TRBJ1-2; a weak D match, TRBD1 (6 bases). The germline V and J ends were trimmed by 4 bases and 6 bases, with 9 bases remaining between them. Germline V CDR1 and CDR2: KGHSH, LQKENI. The CDR3 has 12 amino acids. This CDR3 reads CASSQDRNGYTF. The CDR3 DNA reads TGTGCCAGCTCACAAGACAGGAATGGCTACACCTTC.

This chain links TRBV3-1 (or the pseudogene TRBV3-2) with TRBJ1-1; no firm D call. The germline CDR1 and CDR2 sequences are LGHDT and YNNKEL (reference sequence). Trimming left V 0 bases short and J 2 bases short, with 4 bases between. The length of the CDR3 is 13 residues. CDR3 sequence: CASSQDPNTEAFF. The DNA of the CDR3 is TGTGCCAGCAGCCAAGACCCAAACACTGAAGCTTTCTTT.

In this sample, this clone turned up a few times. This sequence joins TRBV7-3 and TRBJ2-1, with D unclear. V was shortened by 2 bases and J by 0 bases, with 8 bases between the two germline ends. Germline loops: CDR1 SGHTA, CDR2 FQGTGA. The CDR3 sequence is 15 residues long. The DNA for the CDR3 is TGTGCCAGCAGCTTATATCCGAGCTCCTACAATGAGCAGTTCTTC. Translating it yields CASSLYPSSYNEQFF.

The chain carries TRBV19 and TRBJ1-4, with unresolved D. The CDR3 is made up of 13 amino acids. The V and J ends lost 5 bases and 5 bases respectively, with 9 bases between them. The V gene's germline CDR1 is LNHDA and CDR2 SQIVND (reference sequence). The CDR3 loop reads CASSSQRNEKLFF. The CDR3 bases are TGTGCCAGTAGTTCACAGAGAAATGAAAAACTGTTTTTT.

The rearrangement links TRBV18 to TRBJ1-1; D call uncertain. The CDR3 has 16 residues. Looked up from germline, CDR1 is KGHSH and CDR2 is LQKENI. V lost 3 bases, J lost 0 bases, and 14 bases lay in between. This chain's CDR3 is CASSPGGRGMNTEAFF. DNA for the CDR3: TGTGCCAGCTCACCGGGCGGCCGAGGGATGAACACTGAAGCTTTCTTT. Drawing the rest from reference TRBV18 and TRBJ1-1, the complete variable domain is NAGVMQNPRHLVRRRGQEARLRCSPMKGHSHVYWYRQLPEEGLKFMVYLQKENIIDESGMPKERFSAEFPKEGPSILRIQQVVRGDSAAYFCASSPGGRGMNTEAFFGQGTRLTVV.

This clone has a count of ten or more. The chain carries TRBV2 and TRBJ2-1, with 10 bases fitting TRBD1. J gave up 8 bases and V 7 bases, and 11 bases lay outside the gene matches. CDR1 and CDR2 from the germline V gene are SNHLY and FYNNEI. The CDR3 loop spans 15 amino acids. The CDR3 loop is CASITEPGQGYEQFF. As DNA, the CDR3 is TGTGCCAGCATCACCGAGCCGGGACAGGGGTATGAGCAGTTCTTC.

V and J are TRBV27 and TRBJ1-2; D is possibly TRBD1 (6 bases). This CDR3 has 14 amino acids. The V gene lost 8 bases and the J gene lost 4 bases, with 17 bases spanning the gap. Germline CDR1 reads MNHEY; CDR2 reads SMNVEV (reference sequence). DNA of the CDR3: TGTGCCAGCGCTGGATCAGGGGTATTCTATGGCTACACCTTC. Its protein product is CASAGSGVFYGYTF.

This chain joins TRBV28 and TRBJ2-7; 10 positions agree with TRBD1. From germline, CDR1 is MDHEN and CDR2 SYDVKM. V shed 10 bases and J 4 bases; nucleotides not matched to a gene: 7. This CDR3 has 13 residues. The CDR3 is CATAGTGVYEQYF. The CDR3 DNA follows: TGTGCCACCGCCGGGACAGGGGTTTACGAGCAGTACTTC.

The chain couples TRBV15 to TRBJ2-7; the match to TRBD1 covers 7 bases. The CDR3 totals 12 residues. Germline lookup yields CDR1 LNHNV and CDR2 YYDKDF (reference sequence). Trimming took 5 bases from V and 6 from J; bases not matched to a gene: 4. In DNA form, the CDR3 reads TGTGCCACCAGCGAGACAGGGCGCGAGCAGTACTTC. Its translation: CATSETGREQYF. Filled out from reference TRBV15 and TRBJ2-7, the complete variable domain reads DAMVIQNPRYQVTQFGKPVTLSCSQTLNHNVMYWYQQKSSQAPKLLFHYYDKDFNNEADTPDNFQSRRPNTSFCFLDIRSPGLGDTAMYLCATSETGREQYFGPGTRLTVT.

The genes are TRBV2 and TRBJ2-3; D unresolved. The CDR3 consists of 16 residues. CDR1 and CDR2 from the germline V gene are SNHLY and FYNNEI. Trimming took 4 bases from V and 3 from J, leaving 17 bases between them. CDR3 protein: CASSVQTGRGTDTQYF. CDR3 DNA: TGTGCCAGCAGTGTCCAGACGGGTAGAGGAACAGATACGCAGTATTTT. Complete variable domain (other parts from reference TRBV2 and TRBJ2-3): EPEVTQTPSHQVTQMGQEVILRCVPISNHLYFYWYRQILGQKVEFLVSFYNNEISEKSEIFDDQFSVERPDGSNFTLKIRSTKLEDSAMYFCASSVQTGRGTDTQYFGPGTRLTVL.